This section outlines one T cell receptor (beta chain) sequence together with its context. The antigen remains unidentified. The V gene's germline CDR1 is MNHEY and CDR2 SMNVEV (reference sequence). The germline V and J ends were trimmed by 1 base and 1 base, with 8 bases remaining between them. This CDR3 is 16 amino acids long. These data come from a study of healthy donors' naive CD4 and CD8 T cells. Study-level results: Alpha and beta chains were sequenced in bulk without pairing. CDR3 charge plus V and J genes appeared to account for approximately 13% of CD4/CD8 variance.

A linear amplification protocol produced the TCR libraries from about 450 ng of total RNA. TCRdb ran MiXCR on the reads and lists one entry per CDR3 protein. The data show about 180,000 distinct CDR3 sequences, with around three quarters seen just once and more than 2% held by the top ten. The sample consisted of naive CD4+ and CD8+ T cells sorted from blood, pooled from several donors. The chain couples TRBV27 to TRBJ1-6; no reliable D call. This TCR was sampled from a pool of human donors in good health; the sample pools cells from several healthy donors. In nucleotides, the CDR3 is TGTGCCAGCAGTTTATTAACAGAATCCTATAATTCACCCCTCCACTTT. Residues: CASSLLTESYNSPLHF.